This T cell receptor (beta chain) was sequenced during a study of cytomegalovirus exposure and HLA in healthy donors. Study-wide points: A later analysis linked a missense variant in DCLRE1C to the trimming of TCR beta V and J genes.

The PCR employed 60 Vbeta primers together with 13 Jbeta primers. Generated by immunoSEQ multiplex PCR, the TCRdb table keeps only in-frame clones and is missing some. The repertoire holds some 95,000 clones, with about 66% as singletons. Concerning this clone: Its antigen is not known.

Trimming shortened V by 2 bases and J by 7 bases, and 17 bases separated the two germline ends. The CDR3 loop spans 15 amino acids. From germline, CDR1 is LGHNA and CDR2 YNFKEQ. The gene calls are TRBV4-2 and TRBJ1-1; TRBD1 is a possible D gene (6 bases). The sequence was collected from a man under 40 in good health and CMV-seronegative. Sequences were obtained from PBMCs. CDR3 bases: TGTGCCAGCAGCCAATTATCCCGCAGGGGCGGTGAAGCTTTCTTT. This codes for CASSQLSRRGGEAFF.